This TCR beta chain stems from a study of T cell responses to AZD1222 COVID-19 vaccine (dated by TCRdb to about 2021). Regarding the research as a whole: AZD1222 recipients with second doses at about 4 weeks or about 12 weeks were pooled, because spike-specific TCR depth and breadth did not differ between schedules. A total of under 250 trial participants underwent TCR sequencing, of whom about 210 had received two doses of AZD1222 and approximately 25 had received two doses of the MenACWY control vaccine. Trial participants were enrolled into age subgroups of 18-55, 56-69 and 70-plus years, which contained roughly 140, 27 and 60 TCR-sequenced participants, respectively. The research as a whole found: Reportedly, almost half of the unique spike-specific TCRs recognized epitopes lying outside the regions that are mutated in the B.1.351 and B.1.1.7 variants. Vaccine-associated CD4 TCRs spanned the whole spike protein, with dominant responses in regions 160-218 and 743-854. Participants were mostly white British, with more females than males. The authors suggested clonal diversity may have been underestimated. After two AZD1222 doses, both the breadth and the depth of spike-specific TCRs were significantly higher than at day 0 and than in MenACWY recipients. The 56-69-year group was small, and its depth increase did not reach significance, likely because of low power. Conclusions about previously exposed vaccinees are limited, since just a handful of AZD1222 recipients were seropositive for SARS-CoV-2 at baseline. Because no day 14 peak-response samples were available, repertoires were characterized only after the peak T cell response.

A distance of 7 bases separates the germline ends of V and J, which lose 2 bases and 0 bases respectively. The CDR3 spans 14 residues, from the cysteine through the phenylalanine. Only the CDR3 part of the read is kept: 42 bases, read in frame from the first base. Looking up the germline V gene yields CDR1 MDHEN and CDR2 SYDVKM. The CDR3 regions of human TCRbeta chains were analyzed by immunosequencing. The source study handled its data this way. TCRs in the repertoires were matched against a reference library of SARS-CoV-2-specific TCRs that had been generated with the MIRA antigen-specificity platform. Breadth was defined as the fraction of unique TCRs that were SARS-CoV-2-associated, and depth was defined as the fraction of total T cells that were SARS-CoV-2-associated. Using the MIRA data, every spike-specific TCR was mapped to the spike region that the TCR reacted to and assigned to either a CD4 or a CD8 class. Log10-transformed breadth and depth values were compared by one-way ANOVA with Sidak's multiple comparisons tests. TCRdb obtained this table from immuneACCESS and retained in-frame rearrangements with V and J assigned. These tables miss some clones; where compared with another copy, unresolved V genes account for less than half of the shortfall, and the remainder is unexplained. V and J calls plus clone size are reproduced from that table; the DNA served to infer D and trimming. This sample comprises about 120,000 clones, 92% of them detected only once. Together, the top ten hold around 15% of the sample.

Interpreted using the paper, the time point label stands for: baseline before first vaccination. Samples from vaccinated people were obtained from the UK trials COV001 and COV002, which included a single-blind randomized controlled phase 2/3 trial of AZD1222 (ChAdOx1 nCoV-19) in healthy adults. For TCRbeta chain sequencing, PBMC samples from trial participants were taken at day 0 and at day 28 after the second dose. Comment on this clone: Its specific antigen is unknown. Qualities for individual bases were not recorded, and no much larger clone is one base off.

This TCR derives from an adult in good health. Sequenced here: peripheral blood, sampled on day 0 of AZD1222 vaccination. Recombination connected TRBV28 to TRBJ1-2; the D gene is unclear. The nucleotide sequence reads TGTGCCAGCAGTTTAGGCAGAACTAACTATGGCTACACCTTC. Translated, this is CASSLGRTNYGYTF.